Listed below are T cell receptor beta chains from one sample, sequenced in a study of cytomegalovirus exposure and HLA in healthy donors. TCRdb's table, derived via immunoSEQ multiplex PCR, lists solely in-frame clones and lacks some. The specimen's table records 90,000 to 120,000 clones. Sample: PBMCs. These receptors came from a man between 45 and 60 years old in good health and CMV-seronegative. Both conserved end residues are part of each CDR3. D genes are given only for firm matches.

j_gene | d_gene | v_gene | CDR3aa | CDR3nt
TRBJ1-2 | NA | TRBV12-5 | CASGLETGYYGYTF | TGTGCTAGTGGTTTGGAGACAGGCTACTATGGCTACACCTTC
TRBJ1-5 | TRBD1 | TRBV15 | CATSRWTGVDQPQHF | TGTGCCACCAGCAGGTGGACAGGGGTGGATCAGCCCCAGCATTTT
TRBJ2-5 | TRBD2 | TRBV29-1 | CSGAVGRGGETQYF | TGCAGCGGTGCGGTAGGACGGGGGGGGGAGACCCAGTACTTC
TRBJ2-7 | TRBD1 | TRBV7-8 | CASSLDPGQTYEQYF | TGTGCCAGCAGCTTAGACCCGGGACAGACCTACGAGCAGTACTTC
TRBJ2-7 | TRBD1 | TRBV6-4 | CASSDRGQKLTYEQYF | TGTGCCAGCAGTGACAGGGGACAGAAATTAACCTACGAGCAGTACTTC
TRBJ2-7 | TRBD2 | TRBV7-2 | CASSLVSGGYYEQYF | TGTGCCAGCAGCTTAGTCAGCGGGGGATACTACGAGCAGTACTTC
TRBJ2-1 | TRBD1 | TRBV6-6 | CATADREKNEQFF | TGTGCCACCGCGGACAGGGAGAAGAATGAGCAGTTCTTC
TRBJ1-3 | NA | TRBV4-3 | CASSQDWQGTTIYF | TGCGCCAGCAGCCAAGATTGGCAGGGAACCACCATATATTTT
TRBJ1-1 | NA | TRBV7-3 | CASSFHGNTEAFF | TGTGCCAGCAGCTTTCACGGGAACACTGAAGCTTTCTTT
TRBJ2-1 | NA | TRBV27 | CASKGGGPGEQFF | TGTGCCAGCAAGGGGGGAGGGCCCGGTGAGCAGTTCTTC
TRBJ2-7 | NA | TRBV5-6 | CASSRTDTYEQYF | TGTGCCAGCAGCCGGACAGATACCTACGAGCAGTACTTC
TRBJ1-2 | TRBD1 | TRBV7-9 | CASSSGQGYYGYTF | TGTGCCAGCAGCTCAGGACAGGGGTACTATGGCTACACCTTC
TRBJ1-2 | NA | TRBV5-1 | CASSDPGDYGYTF | TGCGCCAGCAGTGATCCGGGGGACTATGGCTACACCTTC
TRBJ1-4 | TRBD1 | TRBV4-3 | CASSQDLVGGTEGEKLFF | TGCGCCAGCAGCCAAGATCTGGTCGGAGGGACAGAGGGCGAAAAACTGTTTTTT
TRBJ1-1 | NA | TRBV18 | CASSPGRPENTEAFF | TGTGCCAGCTCACCAGGTCGCCCAGAGAACACTGAAGCTTTCTTT
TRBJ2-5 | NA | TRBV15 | CATSRRETQYF | TGTGCCACCAGCAGGAGAGAGACCCAGTACTTC
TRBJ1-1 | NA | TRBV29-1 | CSVLGAFF | TGCAGCGTGCTCGGAGCTTTCTTT
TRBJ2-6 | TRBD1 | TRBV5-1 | CASHALGQGLSGANVLTF | TGCGCCAGTCACGCTCTGGGACAGGGACTTTCTGGGGCCAACGTCCTGACTTTC
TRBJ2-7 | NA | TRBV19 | CASSIATGRVYEQYF | TGTGCCAGTAGTATAGCAACAGGGAGAGTCTACGAGCAGTACTTC
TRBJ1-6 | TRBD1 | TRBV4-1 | CASSPGGGSSPLHF | TGCGCCAGCAGCCCAGGGGGTGGAAGTTCACCCCTCCACTTT
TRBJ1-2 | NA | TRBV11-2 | CASSFGTNYGYTF | TGTGCCAGCAGCTTTGGCACCAACTATGGCTACACCTTC
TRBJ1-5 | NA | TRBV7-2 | CASSFLGGFGNQPQHF | TGTGCCAGCAGCTTTCTTGGCGGGTTCGGCAATCAGCCCCAGCATTTT
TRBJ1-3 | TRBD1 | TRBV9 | CASSIQGLSGNTIYF | TGTGCCAGCAGCATACAGGGGTTATCCGGAAACACCATATATTTT
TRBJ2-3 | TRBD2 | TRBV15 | CATSRDNGRIPWDTQYF | TGTGCCACCAGCAGAGATAACGGGAGGATACCCTGGGATACGCAGTATTTT
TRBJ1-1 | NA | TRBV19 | CASSIAGGPSSTEAFF | TGTGCCAGTTCTATCGCCGGGGGGCCATCAAGCACTGAAGCTTTCTTT
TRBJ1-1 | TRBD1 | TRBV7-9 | CASSATGQGRRKAFF | TGTGCCAGCAGCGCAACGGGACAGGGGAGGAGGAAAGCTTTCTTT
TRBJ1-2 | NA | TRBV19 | CASSIGPGERYGYTF | TGTGCCAGTAGTATCGGGCCCGGGGAGAGGTATGGCTACACCTTC
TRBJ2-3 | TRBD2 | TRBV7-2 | CASSFAGLAGTSTDTQYF | TGTGCCAGCAGCTTTGCGGGGTTAGCGGGTACTAGCACAGATACGCAGTATTTT
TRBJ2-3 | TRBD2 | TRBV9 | CASSVGGGLAGATDTQYF | TGTGCCAGCAGCGTAGGTGGGGGGCTAGCGGGGGCCACAGATACGCAGTATTTT
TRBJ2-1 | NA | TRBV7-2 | CASSRGRVGEQFF | TGTGCCAGCAGCCGGGGAAGGGTCGGTGAGCAGTTCTTC
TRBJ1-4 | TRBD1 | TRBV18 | CASSPLPPGGNTNEKLFF | TGTGCCAGCTCGCCTTTACCACCAGGGGGAAATACTAATGAAAAACTGTTTTTT
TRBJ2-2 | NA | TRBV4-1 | CASSLRQGYTGELFF | TGCGCCAGCAGCCTGCGCCAGGGTTACACCGGGGAGCTGTTTTTT
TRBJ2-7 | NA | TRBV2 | CASRVDNTYEQYF | TGTGCCAGCAGGGTGGACAATACCTACGAGCAGTACTTC
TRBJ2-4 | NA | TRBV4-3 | CASSQEYGRPAAGIQYF | TGCGCCAGCAGCCAAGAGTATGGTCGACCGGCGGCTGGCATTCAGTACTTC
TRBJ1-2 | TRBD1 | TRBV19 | CASSPGTGLGYTF | TGTGCCAGTAGTCCCGGGACAGGGCTTGGCTACACCTTC
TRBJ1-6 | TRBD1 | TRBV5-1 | CASSITGDPYNSPLHF | TGCGCCAGCAGCATCACAGGGGACCCTTATAATTCACCCCTCCACTTT
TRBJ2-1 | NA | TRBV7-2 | CASSLVYEAEQFF | TGTGCCAGCAGCTTAGTATATGAGGCTGAGCAGTTCTTC
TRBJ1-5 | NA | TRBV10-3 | CAISESTGRNQPQHF | TGTGCCATCAGTGAGTCTACAGGGCGAAATCAGCCCCAGCATTTT
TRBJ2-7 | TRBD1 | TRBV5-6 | CASSTSTGVEQYF | TGTGCCAGCAGCACGTCGACAGGGGTCGAGCAGTACTTC
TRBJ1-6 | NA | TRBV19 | CASRLWANSPLHF | TGTGCCAGTAGGCTCTGGGCCAATTCACCCCTCCACTTT
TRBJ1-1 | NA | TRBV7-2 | CASSRGPNTEAFF | TGTGCCAGCAGTAGGGGTCCGAACACTGAAGCTTTCTTT
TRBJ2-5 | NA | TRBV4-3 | CASSQGYSQETQYF | TGCGCCAGCAGCCAAGGCTACAGCCAAGAGACCCAGTACTTC